Listed below are T cell receptor beta chains from one sample, sequenced in a study of regulatory and conventional T cells in RAG deficiency. TCRdb's copy holds only in-frame clones and misses some; the assay was immunoSEQ multiplex PCR. The data show about 30,000 clones, about 76% seen once. The same sample was also studied in work on regulatory T cells.

The source material was CD4+ effector T cells sorted from blood. These receptors came from a human donor in good health. The CDR3 runs from the conserved cysteine through the conserved F or W. A D gene is named only where the DNA matches it firmly. Only part of the rows carry a size: once, few, many, or a class if the clone is expanded.

TRBV28	NA	TRBJ2-5	NA	CASRDPGRETQYF	TGTGCCAGCAGGGACCCCGGCCGGGAGACCCAGTACTTC
TRBV9	NA	TRBJ1-2	NA	CASSVVGTQHYGYTF	TGTGCCAGCAGCGTAGTGGGCACCCAACACTATGGCTACACCTTC
TRBV6-5	TRBD1	TRBJ2-7	once	CASSTPRDRIGEQYF	TGTGCCAGCAGTACCCCACGGGACAGAATAGGCGAGCAGTACTTC
TRBV5-6	NA	TRBJ1-2	few	CASSLPLRPHHF	TGTGCCAGCAGCTTACCCCTACGCCCTCATCACTTC
TRBV5-6	NA	TRBJ2-3	NA	CASSLGSTDTQYF	TGTGCCAGCAGCTTAGGGAGCACAGATACGCAGTATTTT
TRBV25-1	TRBD1	TRBJ1-4	NA	CASSEKGQGNEKLFF	TGTGCCAGCAGTGAAAAGGGACAGGGGAATGAAAAACTGTTTTTT
TRBV2	TRBD1	TRBJ1-4	NA	CASSETGGYEKLFF	TGTGCCAGCAGTGAGACAGGGGGTTATGAAAAACTGTTTTTT
TRBV27	NA	TRBJ1-1	once	CASSTFSGTIRGSTEAFF	TGTGCCAGCAGTACCTTCTCCGGGACAATAAGGGGGAGCACTGAAGCTTTCTTT
TRBV6-5	TRBD1	TRBJ1-2	NA	CASSYGGGRYGYTF	TGTGCCAGCAGTTACGGAGGGGGCAGATATGGCTACACCTTC
TRBV11-2	NA	TRBJ2-5	NA	CASRSWGSGETQYF	TGTGCCAGCAGATCATGGGGGTCTGGGGAGACCCAGTACTTC
TRBV5-6	TRBD1	TRBJ1-4	NA	CASSSRGLRNEKLFF	TGTGCCAGCAGCTCCAGGGGGCTTCGGAATGAAAAACTGTTTTTT
TRBV9	NA	TRBJ1-3	once	CASSVRPLTGASGNTIYF	TGTGCCAGCAGCGTCAGACCCTTGACAGGTGCCTCTGGAAACACCATATATTTT
TRBV30	NA	TRBJ1-1	NA	CAGGLTEAFF	TGTGCGGGGGGGCTCACTGAAGCTTTCTTT
TRBV10-3	NA	TRBJ1-2	NA	CAISESGSGARGYGYTF	TGTGCCATCAGTGAGTCCGGATCGGGGGCGCGGGGCTATGGCTACACCTTC
TRBV5-1	NA	TRBJ1-2	NA	CASKQTNYGYTF	TGCGCCAGCAAACAGACTAACTATGGCTACACCTTC
TRBV25-1	NA	TRBJ2-5	NA	CASSDSSTETQYF	TGTGCCAGCAGTGACAGCTCTACGGAGACCCAGTACTTC
TRBV7-9	NA	TRBJ2-3	NA	CASSLDLGGTDTQYF	TGTGCCAGCAGCTTAGATCTGGGTGGCACAGATACGCAGTATTTT
TRBV2	NA	TRBJ1-5	few	CASSDTQPQPQHF	TGTGCCAGCAGTGACACACAGCCTCAGCCCCAGCATTTT
TRBV30	TRBD1	TRBJ1-4	NA	CAWSVGQARNEKLFF	TGTGCCTGGAGTGTTGGACAGGCTCGAAATGAAAAACTGTTTTTT
TRBV2	TRBD1	TRBJ1-6	NA	CASSATGTGKGSPLHF	TGTGCCAGCAGCGCAACCGGGACAGGGAAAGGTTCACCCCTCCACTTT
TRBV2	NA	TRBJ1-2	few	CASSGGRSYGYTF	TGTGCCAGCAGTGGGGGACGGAGCTATGGCTACACCTTC
TRBV2	TRBD1	TRBJ2-5	NA	CASSADRGGETQYF	TGTGCCAGCAGTGCGGACAGGGGGGGAGAGACCCAGTACTTC
TRBV9	TRBD2	TRBJ2-5	NA	CASSVGSGDETQYF	TGTGCCAGCAGCGTAGGTAGCGGGGACGAGACCCAGTACTTC
TRBV27	NA	TRBJ2-1	NA	CASRRTATNLENEQFF	TGTGCCAGCAGGCGGACTGCAACGAACCTAGAAAATGAGCAGTTCTTC
TRBV2	NA	TRBJ1-5	few	CASNNDRNSNQPQHF	TGTGCCAGCAATAACGACAGGAATAGCAATCAGCCCCAGCATTTT
TRBV5-1	TRBD1	TRBJ2-1	NA	CASSQLQGADEQFF	TGCGCCAGCAGCCAACTTCAGGGGGCCGATGAGCAGTTCTTC
TRBV7-3	NA	TRBJ1-1	NA	CASSLNTEAFF	TGTGCCAGCAGCCTCAACACTGAAGCTTTCTTT
TRBV12-5	NA	TRBJ1-4	NA	CASGLEGGQGEKLFF	TGTGCTAGTGGTTTGGAGGGAGGGCAGGGTGAAAAACTGTTTTTT
TRBV6-5	NA	TRBJ1-4	once	CASKKFPGVIEKLFF	TGTGCCAGCAAAAAATTTCCAGGGGTTATTGAAAAACTGTTTTTT
TRBV4-1	TRBD2	TRBJ2-3	NA	CASSGLGTDTQYF	TGCGCTTCCTCCGGACTAGGCACAGATACGCAGTATTTT
TRBV11-2	NA	TRBJ2-5	NA	CASSLVVGMRETQYF	TGTGCCAGCAGCTTAGTCGTGGGGATGAGGGAGACCCAGTACTTC
TRBV6-6	NA	TRBJ1-1	NA	CASSYSQVGYTEAFF	TGTGCCAGCAGTTACTCTCAAGTGGGTTACACTGAAGCTTTCTTT
TRBV7-3	NA	TRBJ2-5	NA	CASSLTGPRETQYF	TGTGCCAGCAGCTTAACAGGCCCGAGGGAGACCCAGTACTTC
TRBV7-8	NA	TRBJ2-1	NA	CASSPLGRGAGNEQFF	TGTGCCAGCAGCCCGCTTGGGAGGGGGGCGGGCAATGAGCAGTTCTTC
TRBV5-4	NA	TRBJ2-5	NA	CASSGRQEGETQYF	TGTGCCAGCAGCGGACGACAGGAGGGAGAGACCCAGTACTTC
TRBV6-5	TRBD1	TRBJ2-7	NA	CASSYSGTGGYEQYF	TGTGCCAGCAGTTACAGTGGGACAGGGGGCTACGAGCAGTACTTC
TRBV5-4	NA	TRBJ1-1	NA	CASSTVNTEAFF	TGTGCCAGCAGTACGGTGAACACTGAAGCTTTCTTT
TRBV11-2	NA	TRBJ1-1	NA	CASSPVGRSEAFF	TGTGCCAGCAGCCCAGTTGGCAGGTCTGAAGCTTTCTTT
TRBV4-1	NA	TRBJ1-5	few	CASSQGQSLQPQHF	TGCGCCAGCAGCCAAGGACAGAGCCTCCAGCCCCAGCATTTT
TRBV15	NA	TRBJ2-7	NA	CATSRDYTSTGYEQYF	TGTGCCACCAGCAGAGATTATACTTCTACAGGGTACGAGCAGTACTTC
TRBV9	TRBD1	TRBJ1-2	NA	CASTSGQGASGYGYTF	TGTGCCAGCACCTCGGGACAGGGGGCTTCCGGCTATGGCTACACCTTC
TRBV28	NA	TRBJ1-1	NA	CASSLSYTEAFF	TGTGCCAGCAGTTTATCTTATACTGAAGCTTTCTTT
TRBV11-2	NA	TRBJ2-1	few	CASSLFGPGTDEQFF	TGTGCCAGCAGCTTATTCGGACCCGGGACGGATGAGCAGTTCTTC
TRBV9	NA	TRBJ1-2	NA	CASSVDGREGYTF	TGTGCCAGCAGCGTAGACGGCAGGGAAGGCTACACCTTC
TRBV30	TRBD2	TRBJ2-1	NA	CAWRNSGASEQFF	TGTGCCTGGAGGAATAGCGGGGCCTCTGAGCAGTTCTTC
TRBV11-2	NA	TRBJ1-1	NA	CASSSYNRAEAFF	TGTGCCAGCAGTTCCTACAATCGGGCTGAAGCTTTCTTT
TRBV19	TRBD1	TRBJ1-5	NA	CASRRMDRGGDQPQHF	TGTGCCAGCAGACGGATGGACAGGGGAGGCGACCAGCCCCAGCATTTT
TRBV4-1	NA	TRBJ1-4	few	CASSQVFGEKLFF	TGCGCCAGCAGCCAAGTTTTTGGTGAAAAACTGTTTTTT
TRBV11-1	NA	TRBJ2-3	NA	CASSFGGASTDTQYF	TGTGCCAGCAGCTTCGGCGGTGCTAGCACAGATACGCAGTATTTT
TRBV7-8	TRBD1	TRBJ1-2	NA	CASSLVSGPTEGADGYTF	TGTGCCAGCAGCTTAGTTTCCGGGCCGACCGAGGGGGCTGATGGCTACACCTTC